The rows below give T cell receptor beta chains drawn from one sample of a study of beta chain features in type 1 diabetes. Assay used: immunoSEQ multiplex PCR; TCRdb lists only in-frame clones, some missing. This table has roughly 330,000 clones, 13% appearing once. The sample taken for sequencing was naive CD4+ T cells from blood. These receptor sequences come from a woman aged 18-29 years with type 1 diabetes. CDR3s include the opening cysteine and the closing phenylalanine or tryptophan. The order of the fields is clone size, V gene, J gene, D gene, CDR3 protein, CDR3 DNA. The D gene is left open where the match is weak. Part of the rows lack a size; the others show once, few, many or a class for expanded clones.

size: few; V: TRBV6-6; J: TRBJ1-5; D: -; CDR3: CASTQARNQPQHF; DNA: TGTGCCAGCACTCAGGCAAGGAATCAGCCCCAGCATTTT
size: few; V: TRBV7-2; J: TRBJ1-5; D: TRBD1; CDR3: CASSRTGTAINSNQPQHF; DNA: TGTGCCAGCAGCCGAACCGGGACAGCTATCAATAGCAATCAGCCCCAGCATTTT
size: -; V: TRBV11-2; J: TRBJ2-5; D: TRBD1; CDR3: CASSRAGTEETQYF; DNA: TGTGCCAGCAGTCGCGCTGGGACAGAAGAGACCCAGTACTTC
size: -; V: TRBV13; J: TRBJ2-1; D: -; CDR3: CASSLWSFGAKQFF; DNA: TGTGCCAGCAGCTTATGGAGTTTTGGAGCGAAGCAGTTCTTC
size: -; V: TRBV18; J: TRBJ2-6; D: TRBD1; CDR3: CASSQGAGGANVLTF; DNA: TGTGCCAGCTCCCAGGGGGCAGGTGGGGCCAACGTCCTGACTTTC
size: few; V: TRBV29-1; J: TRBJ1-2; D: TRBD1; CDR3: CSGRDRGSGGYTF; DNA: TGCAGCGGCCGGGACAGGGGGTCCGGAGGCTACACCTTC
size: -; V: TRBV5-1; J: TRBJ2-1; D: -; CDR3: CASSLDGNSYNEQFF; DNA: TGCGCCAGCAGCTTGGACGGGAATTCCTACAATGAGCAGTTCTTC
size: -; V: TRBV6-5; J: TRBJ2-1; D: -; CDR3: CASSYGSGPSFF; DNA: TGTGCCAGCAGTTATGGTAGCGGTCCCTCGTTCTTC
size: few; V: TRBV4-1; J: TRBJ2-1; D: TRBD2; CDR3: CASSQGGSGRVYNEQFF; DNA: TGCGCCAGCAGCCAAGGGGGTAGCGGGAGGGTATACAATGAGCAGTTCTTC
size: -; V: TRBV30; J: TRBJ1-4; D: -; CDR3: CAWSVNPVQEKLFF; DNA: TGTGCCTGGAGTGTAAACCCCGTTCAGGAAAAACTGTTTTTT
size: few; V: TRBV30; J: TRBJ2-1; D: -; CDR3: CAWTLGVSTRPSSYNEQFF; DNA: TGTGCCTGGACTCTAGGGGTTAGCACCCGTCCGAGCTCCTACAATGAGCAGTTCTTC
size: few; V: TRBV7-7; J: TRBJ2-4; D: -; CDR3: CASSLPGDEKNIQYF; DNA: TGTGCCAGCAGCTTACCGGGTGATGAGAAAAACATTCAGTACTTC
size: few; V: TRBV28; J: TRBJ2-7; D: -; CDR3: CASSFVLRAYEQYF; DNA: TGTGCCAGCAGTTTTGTGCTCAGGGCGTACGAGCAGTACTTC
size: -; V: TRBV6-5; J: TRBJ2-3; D: -; CDR3: CATSRLASADTQYF; DNA: TGTGCCACCAGTAGGCTAGCGAGTGCAGATACGCAGTATTTT
size: -; V: TRBV27; J: TRBJ2-5; D: -; CDR3: CASSLARPGREETQYF; DNA: TGTGCCAGCAGTTTAGCCCGTCCGGGCAGGGAAGAGACCCAGTACTTC
size: -; V: TRBV6-5; J: TRBJ1-2; D: -; CDR3: CASSYSNTGSPYGYTF; DNA: TGTGCCAGCAGTTACTCGAATACAGGCTCCCCGTATGGCTACACCTTC
size: -; V: TRBV18; J: TRBJ2-5; D: -; CDR3: CASSPRETQYF; DNA: TGTGCCAGCTCACCCCGGGAGACCCAGTACTTC
size: few; V: TRBV7-2; J: TRBJ1-1; D: -; CDR3: CASSLGAGTMVTEAFF; DNA: TGTGCCAGCAGCTTAGGTGCAGGGACTATGGTCACTGAAGCTTTCTTT
size: few; V: TRBV30; J: TRBJ2-6; D: -; CDR3: CAQNSGKFGANVLTF; DNA: TGTGCCCAAAATTCAGGGAAATTCGGGGCCAACGTCCTGACTTTC
size: -; V: TRBV5-6; J: TRBJ2-4; D: TRBD2; CDR3: CASSSTGGDIQYF; DNA: TGTGCCAGCAGCTCCACGGGGGGAGACATTCAGTACTTC
size: few; V: TRBV7-2; J: TRBJ2-3; D: TRBD2; CDR3: CASSFHGLATDTQYF; DNA: TGTGCCAGCAGCTTTCACGGACTAGCAACAGATACGCAGTATTTT
size: few; V: TRBV7-6; J: TRBJ2-2; D: TRBD1; CDR3: CASSFKEGTGNTGELFF; DNA: TGTGCCAGCAGCTTCAAAGAGGGGACAGGGAACACCGGGGAGCTGTTTTTT
size: few; V: TRBV7-3; J: TRBJ2-7; D: TRBD1; CDR3: CASSKPRVPGGRTGSYEQYF; DNA: TGTGCCAGCAGCAAACCTAGGGTCCCAGGGGGCCGAACGGGTTCCTACGAGCAGTACTTC
size: -; V: TRBV11-3; J: TRBJ2-1; D: TRBD2; CDR3: CASRGLAGGGVNEQFF; DNA: TGTGCCAGCAGGGGACTAGCGGGAGGTGGGGTCAATGAGCAGTTCTTC
size: -; V: TRBV27; J: TRBJ2-3; D: -; CDR3: CASSLSPRADTQYF; DNA: TGTGCCAGCAGTTTATCCCCGCGGGCAGATACGCAGTATTTT
size: -; V: TRBV5-1; J: TRBJ1-2; D: -; CDR3: CASSLEASLNYGYTF; DNA: TGCGCCAGCAGCTTGGAAGCTTCACTTAACTATGGCTACACCTTC
size: few; V: TRBV7-2; J: TRBJ2-2; D: -; CDR3: CASRATGELFF; DNA: TGTGCCAGCAGAGCCACCGGGGAGCTGTTTTTT
size: few; V: TRBV30; J: TRBJ2-2; D: TRBD2; CDR3: CAWNAGLALTGELFF; DNA: TGTGCCTGGAACGCTGGACTAGCTTTGACCGGGGAGCTGTTTTTT
size: few; V: TRBV5-4; J: TRBJ2-1; D: TRBD2; CDR3: CASSLGGLAGYLGNNEQFF; DNA: TGTGCCAGCAGCTTGGGCGGACTAGCGGGATATTTGGGGAACAATGAGCAGTTCTTC
size: few; V: TRBV11-2; J: TRBJ2-5; D: -; CDR3: CASSSSLKARGTQYF; DNA: TGTGCCAGCAGCTCCTCCCTGAAGGCGCGGGGGACCCAGTACTTC
size: -; V: TRBV27; J: TRBJ2-3; D: -; CDR3: CASGPLAGDTQYF; DNA: TGTGCCAGCGGCCCCCTGGCAGGAGATACGCAGTATTTT
size: -; V: TRBV11-2; J: TRBJ2-1; D: TRBD2; CDR3: CASKGLAGGFSYNEQFF; DNA: TGTGCCAGCAAAGGGCTAGCGGGAGGATTCTCCTACAATGAGCAGTTCTTC
size: few; V: TRBV29-1; J: TRBJ2-1; D: TRBD2; CDR3: CSVGLRLAGANEQFF; DNA: TGCAGCGTTGGACTGAGGCTAGCGGGAGCCAATGAGCAGTTCTTC
size: -; V: TRBV2; J: TRBJ2-1; D: -; CDR3: CATRGDGGYEQFF; DNA: TGTGCCACCCGAGGGGACGGGGGATATGAGCAGTTCTTC
size: -; V: TRBV5-1; J: TRBJ1-1; D: -; CDR3: CASSLDSSTEAFF; DNA: TGCGCCAGCAGCTTGGACAGTAGCACTGAAGCTTTCTTT